The 25 T cell receptor beta chains below were found in one sample sequenced in a study of CD8+CD57+ T cells in acquired aplastic anemia (dated by TCRdb to the late 2010s). TCRdb names Illumina HiSeq 2000 as the instrument used. Profiling of TCR beta VDJ combinations and CDR3 sequences used genomic DNA as the template. Through fastp at Q25 and MiXCR, TCRdb rebuilt clones from the public reads, retaining in-frame beta chains. Rows matching on CDR3 protein sequence are summarized as one entry with the most common DNA and genes. The sample records about 250,000 distinct CDR3 sequences, about 44% of which are singletons. 7.8% of the sample is taken by the ten largest. Patients chosen for sequencing had shown expansion of CD8+CD57+ cells by flow cytometry. Sequencing input: sorted CD4+, CD8+, or CD8+CD57+ T cells (not recorded which) from PBMCs. These receptors all stem from a human donor with aplastic anemia.

The table lists this clonotype with a count of one. The genes are TRBV7-2 and TRBJ2-1; 8 nucleotides match TRBD2. The CDR3 has 15 residues. CDR1 SGHTA and CDR2 FQGNSA come from the germline V gene. V was clipped by 5 bases and J by 6 bases; unmatched bases: 9. CDR3 loop: CASSLGTRGGNEQFF. The CDR3, as DNA: TGTGCCAGCAGCCTCGGAACACGGGGGGGCAATGAGCAGTTCTTC. The variable domain in full, with the rest retrieved from reference TRBV7-2 and TRBJ2-1, is GAGVSQSPSNKVTEKGKDVELRCDPISGHTALYWYRQSLGQGLEFLIYFQGNSAPDKSGLPSDRFSAERTGGSVSTLTIQRTQQEDSAVYLCASSLGTRGGNEQFFGPGTRLTVL.

The V call is TRBV20-1, the J call TRBJ2-7; TRBD2 matches at 14 bases. This CDR3 comprises 16 residues. The ends lost 4 bases at V and 4 bases at J; junction bases unmatched: 9. Germline CDR1 is DFQATT and CDR2 is SNEGSKA (reference sequence). DNA of the CDR3: TGCAGTGCTAATTTAGTCGGGACTAGCGGGAGATACGAGCAGTACTTC. Translated: CSANLVGTSGRYEQYF.

This clonotype was detected only a few times. A read error may be the cause here, since a much bigger clone is one base away. The J gene is TRBJ1-2, the V gene TRBV2; 7 bases agree with TRBD1. The trim removed 6 bases at V and 4 bases at J, leaving 8 bases unmatched. This CDR3 spans 14 amino acids. Per the germline V gene, CDR1 is SNHLY and CDR2 is FYNNEI. Here the CDR3 DNA reads TGTGCCAGCAGCCCCTTGACAGGGTGCTATGGCTACACCTTC. Translation: CASSPLTGCYGYTF.

Ten or more counts support this clonotype. This chain connects TRBV29-1 to TRBJ2-7; D not resolved. Germline V CDR1 and CDR2: SQVTM, ANQGSEA. The CDR3 is 14 amino acids. With 1 base removed from V and 0 bases from J, the gap between germline ends came to 10 bases. CDR3 coding DNA: TGCAGCGTTGAAGCACAGACGGCCTCCTACGAGCAGTACTTC. Protein sequence: CSVEAQTASYEQYF.

Notes on this clonotype: Compared with germline, one end of the junction differs, possibly owing to a read error. V is TRBV10-2 and J is TRBJ2-3; a weak D match, TRBD1 (5 bases). CDR3 length equals 14 residues. In germline, CDR1 is WSHSY, CDR2 SAAADI. CDR3 sequence (DNA): TGTGCCAGCAGTTACGAGGTTAGCAGACAGACGCAGTATTTT. This translates into CASSYEVSRQTQYF.

This clonotype was counted at least ten times. The chain carries TRBV9 and TRBJ2-2, with a tentative D call TRBD2 (6 bases). The CDR3 sequence is 17 residues long. CDR1 is SGDLS and CDR2 is YYNGEE in the germline V gene. The V end lost 3 bases, the J end lost 3 bases, and 18 bases lay between the germline ends. CDR3 in DNA: TGTGCCAGCAGCGAGGAGAAATACGGGACTCACACCGGGGAGCTGTTTTTT. Protein: CASSEEKYGTHTGELFF. Supplemented by reference TRBV9 and TRBJ2-2, the full variable domain reads DSGVTQTPKHLITATGQRVTLRCSPRSGDLSVYWYQQSLDQGLQFLIQYYNGEERAKGNILERFSAQQFPDLHSELNLSSLELGDSALYFCASSEEKYGTHTGELFFGEGSRLTVL.

The J gene is TRBJ1-4, the V gene TRBV20-1; 7 bases fit TRBD1. Germline CDR1 reads DFQATT; CDR2 reads SNEGSKA (reference sequence). The V and J ends lost 5 bases and 4 bases, in that order; junction bases with no gene match: 7. There are 14 residues in the CDR3. CDR3 amino acids: CSAARDSRNEKLFF. Written as DNA, the CDR3 is TGCAGTGCTGCCCGGGACAGCCGTAATGAAAAACTGTTTTTT.

The chain has TRBV29-1 and TRBJ2-7, with TRBD1 as a possible D gene (6 bases). The ends were cut back, 7 bases at V and 2 bases at J, with 15 bases in the middle. Germline CDR1 is SQVTM and CDR2 is ANQGSEA. The CDR3 is made up of 13 amino acids. The CDR3 here is CSAGTPSAYEQYF. DNA for the CDR3: TGCAGCGCCGGGACACCGTCCGCCTACGAGCAGTACTTC.

The rearrangement joins TRBV7-9 to TRBJ2-5; D remains ambiguous. The germline gives CDR1 SEHNR, CDR2 FQNEAQ (reference sequence). Trimming removed 5 bases from V and 3 bases from J, with 13 bases in between. The CDR3 consists of 14 residues. CDR3 coding DNA: TGTGCCAGCAGCGCCTCGCAAGGGAAAGAGACCCAGTACTTC. Translating gives CASSASQGKETQYF.

The sample holds one count of this clonotype. Lacking the conserved final phenylalanine or tryptophan, this CDR3 likely reflects a read error. CDR3 amino acids: CASSTRTGDSPLHS. The CDR3 nucleotides are TGTGCCAGTAGTACCCGGACAGGGGATTCACCCCTCCACTCT. This chain uses TRBV19 with TRBJ1-6; 9 bases match TRBD1. CDR3 length equals 14 residues. CDR1 is LNHDA, CDR2 SQIVND, per germline (reference sequence). With 4 bases clipped from V and 8 bases from J, the junction kept 3 bases outside the gene matches.

The table lists this clonotype with many counts. The chain employs TRBV20-1 and TRBJ2-1; 8 bases map to TRBD2. The CDR3 covers 16 residues. The germline CDR1 and CDR2 sequences are DFQATT and SNEGSKA (reference sequence). Germline trimming cut 0 bases from V and 4 bases from J; bases unmatched to any gene: 8. CDR3 sequence (DNA): TGCAGTGCTAGAGATGAAGCTAGCGGGTCGTACAATGAGCAGTTCTTC. Its protein is CSARDEASGSYNEQFF.

V gene TRBV6-4 combines with J gene TRBJ2-5; 8 bases map to TRBD1. Germline loops: CDR1 MRHNA, CDR2 SNTAGT. There are 16 residues in the CDR3. The V gene end was trimmed by 2 bases and the J gene end by 2 bases; junction bases not matched to a gene: 7. The CDR3, as DNA: TGTGCCAGCAGTGACACGGCGGGGACAGGTCAAGAGACCCAGTACTTC. It is translated as CASSDTAGTGQETQYF.

This chain connects TRBV7-2 to TRBJ2-5, with TRBD2 identical over 8 bases. V trimming: 5 bases; J trimming: 5 bases; junction bases outside the gene matches: 10. CDR3 length: 15 amino acids. The germline V gene has CDR1 SGHTA and CDR2 FQGNSA. The CDR3 sequence: CASSRIGGVRETQYF. The CDR3 DNA reads TGTGCCAGCAGCCGGATCGGGGGGGTTCGGGAGACCCAGTACTTC.

A word on this clonotype: In this CDR3 the conserved last residue, phenylalanine or tryptophan, is missing, so a read error is likely. The DNA is left out, because the CDR3 cannot be placed on it with certainty; the CDR3 is given as TCRdb lists it. The V call is TRBV19, the J call TRBJ1-1; the listed D gene, TRBD1, was not tested against the DNA. From its first to its last residue, the CDR3 has 10 amino acids. The germline V gene encodes CDR1 LNHDA and CDR2 SQIVND (reference sequence). The CDR3 sequence: CASSLRPERT.

This clonotype was detected only a few times. V and J are TRBV19 and TRBJ2-1; unclear D gene. The germline CDR1 and CDR2 sequences are LNHDA and SQIVND (reference sequence). The CDR3 length is 11 residues. The V and J ends lost 3 bases and 10 bases respectively, with 7 bases between them. The DNA of the CDR3 is TGTGCCAGTAGTATCACGGAAGAGCAGTTCTTC. Its translation: CASSITEEQFF.

V gene TRBV19 combines with J gene TRBJ2-7, with 9 bases lining up with TRBD2. Unmatched junction bases numbered 0, after V lost 1 base and J lost 2 bases. CDR1 is LNHDA, CDR2 SQIVND, per germline (reference sequence). The CDR3 is made up of 14 amino acids. The CDR3 DNA follows: TGTGCCAGTAGTATAGGCGGGGGGGCCTACGAGCAGTACTTC. Translating it yields CASSIGGGAYEQYF.

This clonotype appeared once. This chain links TRBV15 with TRBJ2-7; D gene unclear. The germline gives CDR1 LNHNV, CDR2 YYDKDF (reference sequence). V was shortened by 3 bases and J by 5 bases, with 17 bases between the two germline ends. The CDR3 covers 15 residues. The CDR3 loop is CATSSYGSRSHEQYF. CDR3 nucleotides: TGTGCCACCAGCAGTTACGGGTCCAGGTCCCACGAGCAGTACTTC. The whole variable domain, remainder taken from reference TRBV15 and TRBJ2-7, is DAMVIQNPRYQVTQFGKPVTLSCSQTLNHNVMYWYQQKSSQAPKLLFHYYDKDFNNEADTPDNFQSRRPNTSFCFLDIRSPGLGDTAMYLCATSSYGSRSHEQYFGPGTRLTVT.

This clonotype was recorded a few times. One end of the junction does not line up with germline, which may come from a read error. The V call is TRBV10-3, the J call TRBJ2-5, with TRBD2 matching 7 bases. The CDR3 has 15 residues. The germline V gene has CDR1 ENHRY and CDR2 SYGVKD. This CDR3 reads CASSYFGLGGGTQYF. CDR3 DNA sequence: TGTGCCAGCAGTTACTTTGGCCTGGGGGGGGGGACCCAGTACTTC.

This clonotype was counted between two and nine times. A much larger clone lies one base from this, so it may be a read error. Since the CDR3 does not end with the conserved phenylalanine or tryptophan, this likely comes from a read error. The chain uses TRBV19 and TRBJ1-1, with 8 bases matching TRBD1. The V segment lost 4 bases and the J segment 0 bases; nucleotides outside the gene matches: 4. The length of the CDR3 is 15 residues. Germline-derived CDR1 and CDR2 are LNHDA and SQIVND (reference sequence). CDR3 in amino acids: CASSTFRGLNTEAFV. CDR3 coding DNA: TGTGCCAGTAGTACCTTCAGGGGGCTGAACACTGAAGCTTTCGTT.

This clonotype occurred many times. The genes are TRBV3-1 and TRBJ1-6, with D tentatively TRBD1 (5 bases). The CDR3 has 16 amino acids. In germline, CDR1 is LGHDT, CDR2 YNNKEL (reference sequence). The V gene lost 3 bases and the J gene lost 7 bases, with 16 bases spanning the gap. The CDR3 loop reads CASSQAGTSGNSPLHF. The DNA for the CDR3 is TGTGCCAGCAGCCAGGCCGGGACTTCGGGCAATTCACCCCTCCACTTT.

The V and J genes are TRBV3-1 and TRBJ2-2; D is undetermined. From germline, CDR1 is LGHDT and CDR2 YNNKEL (reference sequence). Trimming left V 4 bases short and J 0 bases short, with 15 bases between. There are 17 residues in the CDR3. For the CDR3, the DNA is TGTGCCAGCAGCCCACACTTCCAAGAGGCGAACACCGGGGAGCTGTTTTTT. Translated: CASSPHFQEANTGELFF.

The sample holds a few counts of this clonotype. V and J are TRBV19 and TRBJ1-6; the D gene is possibly TRBD1 (5 bases). This CDR3 is 14 amino acids long. The ends were cut back, 3 bases at V and 7 bases at J, with 10 bases in the middle. The V gene's germline CDR1 is LNHDA and CDR2 SQIVND (reference sequence). CDR3 protein: CASSIKTANSPLHF. In DNA, the CDR3 is TGTGCCAGTAGTATTAAGACAGCAAATTCACCCCTCCACTTT. The full variable domain, with the rest looked up from reference TRBV19 and TRBJ1-6, is DGGITQSPKYLFRKEGQNVTLSCEQNLNHDAMYWYRQDPGQGLRLIYYSQIVNDFQKGDIAEGYSVSREKKESFPLTVTSAQKNPTAFYLCASSIKTANSPLHFGNGTRLTVT.

Ten or more counts support this clonotype. The CDR3 is CASSEWGGGMGPEAFF. DNA of the CDR3: TGTGCCAGCAGTGAATGGGGTGGGGGAATGGGGCCTGAAGCTTTCTTT. The rearrangement uses TRBV25-1 and TRBJ1-1; maybe TRBD1 (5 bases). The CDR3 is 16 residues long. Germline V lookup: CDR1 MGHDK, CDR2 SYGVNS. V dropped 1 base and J dropped 6 bases, with 18 bases sitting between them.

Many counts were recorded for this clonotype. This chain connects TRBV18 to TRBJ2-7; no reliable D call. Germline CDR1 and CDR2: KGHSH and LQKENI. This CDR3 comprises 14 residues. Trimming took off 5 bases at V and 4 bases at J, with 15 bases between the two ends. CDR3 DNA: TGTGCCAGCTCAGCCGGGCCGTTGAAGTACGAGCAGTACTTC. Translation: CASSAGPLKYEQYF.

This clonotype has at least ten counts. V usage is TRBV24-1 and J usage is TRBJ2-5, with 10 bases that match TRBD2. This CDR3 region has 15 residues. V dropped 3 bases and J dropped 3; count of bases not matched to a gene: 3. The V gene's germline CDR1 is KGHDR and CDR2 SFDVKD. The CDR3 reads CATSDAGTSEETQYF. The CDR3 DNA reads TGTGCCACCAGTGATGCCGGGACTAGCGAAGAGACCCAGTACTTC.